The T cell receptor beta chain described here comes from a study of human T cells and chemical hapten exposure. Across the whole study: Yields of TCR per sample differed, chiefly owing to small differences in pooled library volume. Findings and limits, study-wide: Donors had alopecia, so their immune response may differ from healthy people's.

TCRdb redid the calling of the RACE reads with MiXCR, one entry per CDR3 protein. Among more than 45,000 distinct CDR3 sequences listed, 9.5% to 15% were seen once. This clonotype was seen at least ten times. Its target is not known. Described time point: patch test 3, about 24 weeks after DPC sensitization. Described treatment: therapeutic diphenylcyclopropenone sensitization with weekly scalp DPC. Sequencing used whole blood, obtained in connection with sensitization to the hapten diphenylcyclopropenone (DPC). This TCR derives from a young man with alopecia areata. Some clones in this sample may be carry-over from other donors' samples.

The CDR3 sequence is CASSASTGADTQYF. The DNA of the CDR3 is TGTGCCAGCAGCGCATCCACAGGGGCAGATACGCAGTATTTT. V gene TRBV6-4 combines with J gene TRBJ2-3, with 7 bases identical to TRBD1. V was pared by 6 bases and J by 4 bases, with 7 bases of the junction left unmatched. The CDR3 sequence is 14 residues long. Looked up from germline, CDR1 is MRHNA and CDR2 is SNTAGT.